This T cell receptor beta chain was sequenced for a study of Tregs in tolerant kidney transplant recipients. This CDR3 comprises 15 residues. J lost 0 bases, V lost 6 bases, and 1 base had no gene match. Germline V gene lookup returns CDR1 ENHRY and CDR2 SYGVKD. Sequencing was performed with immunoSEQ multiplex PCR; in TCRdb, only in-frame clones are kept and a portion is missing. The sample has some 15,000 clones, 45% to 55% seen once; the top ten hold around 3.2%. With regard to this clone: Its antigen is not identified.

After roughly six days with irradiated graft donor PBMCs, CFSE-labeled recipient PBMCs were FACS-sorted. The specimen was CD4+ T cells from blood cultured with allogeneic cells, collected before the transplant. This sequence was found in a human patient who received a combined kidney and bone marrow transplant. V is TRBV10-3 and J is TRBJ2-3, with TRBD2 matching 12 bases. In nucleotides, the CDR3 is TGTGCCATCAGGCTAGCGGGGGGGAGCACAGATACGCAGTATTTT. It codes for CAIRLAGGSTDTQYF.